Listed below are T cell receptor beta chains from one sample, sequenced in a study of Graves' ophthalmopathy and Graves' hyperthyroidism. TCRdb passed the multiplex PCR reads through MiXCR, listing each CDR3 protein once. The sample yields 1 million to 1.3 million distinct CDR3 sequences, around a third seen once. Sequenced input: peripheral blood or thyroid tissue (not recorded which). These TCRs come from an adult man with Graves' hyperthyroidism. Each CDR3 is given with its conserved first and last residue. The D gene is left open where the match is weak. Expanded clones get a size class; other rows say once, few or many, or leave the size out.

D: NA
V: TRBV9
J: TRBJ1-6
size: many
CDR3: CASSLPHRPLHF
DNA: TGTGCCAGCAGCTTACCCCACCGACCCCTCCACTTT

D: TRBD2
V: TRBV12-3/TRBV12-4
J: TRBJ2-5
size: NA
CDR3: CASTESGIESETQYF
DNA: TGTGCCAGCACTGAGAGCGGGATCGAGTCAGAGACCCAGTACTTC

D: NA
V: TRBV7-3
J: TRBJ2-2
size: NA
CDR3: CASSLIPTVNTGELFF
DNA: TGTGCCAGCAGCTTAATTCCGACAGTGAACACCGGGGAGCTGTTTTTT

D: TRBD1
V: TRBV6-6
J: TRBJ1-3
size: once
CDR3: CASSLGQGNSGNTIYF
DNA: TGTGCCAGCAGTTTAGGACAGGGGAACTCTGGAAACACCATATATTTT

D: TRBD1
V: TRBV10-3
J: TRBJ1-4
size: many
CDR3: CAISPDRAAGEKLFF
DNA: TGTGCCATCAGCCCGGACAGGGCTGCGGGTGAAAAACTGTTTTTT

D: NA
V: TRBV29-1
J: TRBJ1-4
size: NA
CDR3: CSVGEGTTNEKLFF
DNA: TGCAGCGTTGGTGAGGGTACAACTAATGAAAAACTGTTTTTT

D: TRBD1
V: TRBV5-1
J: TRBJ1-6
size: NA
CDR3: CASSLWDRGRNSPLHF
DNA: TGCGCCAGCAGCTTGTGGGACAGGGGGCGGAATTCACCCCTCCACTTT

D: TRBD1
V: TRBV5-5
J: TRBJ1-1
size: many
CDR3: CASRKPGQGKREAFF
DNA: TGTGCCAGCAGAAAACCGGGACAGGGGAAGAGAGAAGCTTTCTTT

D: TRBD2
V: TRBV7-3
J: TRBJ2-7
size: many
CDR3: CASSLKKASGNEQYF
DNA: TGTGCCAGCAGCTTAAAGAAAGCTAGCGGGAACGAGCAGTACTTC

D: TRBD1
V: TRBV5-8
J: TRBJ1-2
size: few
CDR3: CASSDGTAPDGYTF
DNA: TGTGCCAGCAGCGACGGGACAGCCCCGGATGGCTACACCTTC

D: TRBD1
V: TRBV29-1
J: TRBJ2-6
size: NA
CDR3: CSVEGAQGATNVLTF
DNA: TGCAGCGTTGAAGGGGCGCAGGGGGCCACCAACGTCCTGACTTTC

D: NA
V: TRBV7-9
J: TRBJ1-2
size: NA
CDR3: CASSLDVGGNYGYTF
DNA: TGTGCCAGCAGCTTGGATGTCGGGGGGAACTATGGCTACACCTTC

D: TRBD1
V: TRBV7-9
J: TRBJ1-1
size: many
CDR3: CASSSWTGGNTEAFF
DNA: TGTGCCAGCAGCTCCTGGACAGGGGGGAACACTGAAGCTTTCTTT

D: TRBD1
V: TRBV7-2
J: TRBJ1-5
size: NA
CDR3: CASSQDADRVVRPQHF
DNA: TGTGCCAGCAGCCAGGACGCGGACAGGGTTGTAAGGCCCCAGCATTTT

D: TRBD1
V: TRBV7-2
J: TRBJ1-2
size: NA
CDR3: CASSSTRTGGGYGYTF
DNA: TGTGCCAGCAGCTCAACCCGGACAGGGGGCGGCTATGGCTACACCTTC

D: NA
V: TRBV10-3
J: TRBJ1-1
size: NA
CDR3: CASSYKGSDPYFPEAFF
DNA: TGTGCCAGCAGTTACAAAGGTTCAGATCCGTACTTCCCTGAAGCTTTCTTT

D: NA
V: TRBV7-8
J: TRBJ2-2
size: NA
CDR3: CASALLVTGSVGTGELFF
DNA: TGTGCCAGCGCCCTTTTGGTAACAGGGTCCGTAGGGACCGGGGAGCTGTTTTTT

D: NA
V: TRBV29-1
J: TRBJ2-7
size: NA
CDR3: CSSARTDSYEQYF
DNA: TGCAGCAGTGCACGGACAGACTCCTACGAGCAGTACTTC

D: NA
V: TRBV9
J: TRBJ2-2
size: many
CDR3: CASSVGGQNTGELFF
DNA: TGTGCCAGCAGCGTTGGGGGGCAGAACACCGGGGAGCTGTTTTTT

D: TRBD1
V: TRBV29-1
J: TRBJ2-5
size: NA
CDR3: CSVEGGRGRETQYF
DNA: TGCAGCGTTGAAGGAGGCAGGGGGCGTGAGACCCAGTACTTC

D: NA
V: TRBV6-5
J: TRBJ2-7
size: NA
CDR3: CASSFKGDEQYF
DNA: TGTGCCAGCAGTTTCAAGGGGGATGAGCAGTACTTC

D: TRBD1
V: TRBV5-1
J: TRBJ2-2
size: NA
CDR3: CASSNQGVIEELFF
DNA: TGCGCCAGCAGTAATCAGGGGGTTATCGAGGAGCTGTTTTTT

D: NA
V: TRBV20-1
J: TRBJ2-2
size: NA
CDR3: CSARETPPGTGELFF
DNA: TGCAGTGCTAGAGAGACACCACCAGGAACCGGGGAGCTGTTTTTT

D: NA
V: TRBV12-3/TRBV12-4
J: TRBJ1-5
size: few
CDR3: CASSSRQVPNQPQHF
DNA: TGTGCCAGCAGTTCCCGACAGGTCCCGAATCAGCCCCAGCATTTT

D: TRBD1
V: TRBV12-3/TRBV12-4
J: TRBJ1-1
size: many
CDR3: CASSAFGTGNTEAFF
DNA: TGTGCCAGCAGTGCCTTCGGGACAGGGAACACTGAAGCTTTCTTT

D: NA
V: TRBV6-1
J: TRBJ1-5
size: NA
CDR3: CASSETWSASNNQPQHF
DNA: TGTGCCAGCAGTGAAACGTGGTCCGCTTCGAACAATCAGCCCCAGCATTTT

D: NA
V: TRBV20-1
J: TRBJ1-1
size: NA
CDR3: CSAGGARVGTEAFF
DNA: TGCAGTGCGGGGGGGGCCAGGGTTGGCACTGAAGCTTTCTTT

D: TRBD1
V: TRBV10-3
J: TRBJ1-3
size: many
CDR3: CAIGIRGGGGNTIYF
DNA: TGTGCCATCGGGATAAGAGGGGGCGGTGGAAACACCATATATTTT

D: NA
V: TRBV7-3
J: TRBJ2-2
size: many
CDR3: CASSPSSGTGELFF
DNA: TGTGCCAGCAGCCCAAGTAGCGGCACCGGGGAGCTGTTTTTT

D: TRBD1
V: TRBV4-3
J: TRBJ1-4
size: few
CDR3: CASSQETGGGKLFF
DNA: TGCGCCAGCAGCCAGGAAACAGGGGGAGGAAAACTGTTTTTT

D: TRBD1
V: TRBV12-3/TRBV12-4
J: TRBJ2-2
size: NA
CDR3: CASNPGGQGELFF
DNA: TGTGCCAGCAACCCAGGGGGCCAGGGGGAGCTGTTTTTT

D: TRBD2
V: TRBV7-9
J: TRBJ2-7
size: many
CDR3: CASSPIALAGGLEQYF
DNA: TGTGCCAGCAGCCCAATCGCGCTAGCGGGAGGACTCGAGCAGTACTTC

D: TRBD2
V: TRBV19
J: TRBJ2-5
size: NA
CDR3: CASRSIVGTSGAQETQYF
DNA: TGTGCCAGTAGATCTATAGTTGGGACTAGCGGAGCACAAGAGACCCAGTACTTC

D: NA
V: TRBV7-3
J: TRBJ2-6
size: NA
CDR3: CATPLRDPASGANVLTF
DNA: TGTGCCACCCCCCTCCGGGACCCCGCCTCTGGGGCCAACGTCCTGACTTTC

D: TRBD2
V: TRBV15
J: TRBJ2-7
size: few
CDR3: CATSRDWSTSGGVAYEQYF
DNA: TGTGCCACCAGCAGAGATTGGTCGACTAGCGGGGGGGTGGCCTACGAGCAGTACTTC

D: TRBD1
V: TRBV10-3
J: TRBJ2-7
size: NA
CDR3: CAISPDRADYEQYF
DNA: TGTGCCATCAGTCCTGACAGGGCGGACTACGAGCAGTACTTC

D: TRBD2
V: TRBV29-1
J: TRBJ2-5
size: few
CDR3: CSVVAGARTETQYF
DNA: TGCAGCGTGGTAGCGGGAGCGAGGACAGAGACCCAGTACTTC

D: TRBD1
V: TRBV15
J: TRBJ1-5
size: NA
CDR3: CATSTPQGRQETQHF
DNA: TGTGCCACCAGCACCCCACAGGGGCGGCAAGAGACCCAGCATTTT

D: TRBD1
V: TRBV2
J: TRBJ1-5
size: many
CDR3: CASSIQGAGQPQHF
DNA: TGTGCCAGCAGCATACAGGGGGCTGGTCAGCCCCAGCATTTT

D: NA
V: TRBV7-9
J: TRBJ1-5
size: NA
CDR3: CASSYSTEGSTQHF
DNA: TGTGCCAGCAGCTACTCGACAGAAGGCAGTACCCAGCATTTT